A selection of T cell receptor beta chains follows, all from one sample in a study of T cells in Graves' hyperthyroidism and ophthalmopathy. Via MiXCR, TCRdb re-called the multiplex PCR reads, giving one row per CDR3 protein. This table has roughly 170,000 distinct CDR3 sequences, about 17% appearing once. The specimen was blood. The origin of the receptors is a woman aged 45-65 years with Graves' hyperthyroidism. Each CDR3 is given with its conserved first and last residue. D genes are given only for firm matches. Some rows mark clone size as missing; the rest say once, few, many or name a class of expanded clone.

>TRBV20-1|many|NA|TRBJ1-6
TGCAGTGCTGGAACCGGGACCCCCTATAATTCACCCCTCCACTTT
CSAGTGTPYNSPLHF
>TRBV11-2|many|NA|TRBJ2-1
TGTGCCAGCAGCTTAGGAGTCGCCAATGAGCAGTTCTTC
CASSLGVANEQFF
>TRBV6-1|many|NA|TRBJ1-1
TGTGCCAGCAGTGAACAGGACTCCGGTAGCCCTGAAGCTTTCTTT
CASSEQDSGSPEAFF
>TRBV29-1|NA|NA|TRBJ2-2
TGCAGCGTCGAAGTTGGCGGCGGGGAGCTGTTTTTT
CSVEVGGGELFF
>TRBV13|NA|NA|TRBJ1-1
TGTGCCAGCAGCTCCTTACTAGGGGGAAAGGGGAACACTGAAGCTTTCTTT
CASSSLLGGKGNTEAFF
>TRBV6-2/TRBV6-3|many|TRBD1|TRBJ1-2
TGTGCCAGCAGCTCGGAAGGGGGACAGGGCTATGGCTACACCTTC
CASSSEGGQGYGYTF
>TRBV20-1|few|NA|TRBJ1-1
TGCAGTGCTATGGACATCGGACGAAACACTGAAGCTTTCTTT
CSAMDIGRNTEAFF
>TRBV11-2|NA|NA|TRBJ2-1
TGTGCCAGCAGCTTAGATCCAGAAAGCTCCTACAATGAGCAGTTCTTC
CASSLDPESSYNEQFF
>TRBV20-1|NA|NA|TRBJ2-5
TGCAGTGCTAGAGCCCCGGGTCAACAAGAGACCCAGTACTTC
CSARAPGQQETQYF
>TRBV6-1|NA|NA|TRBJ1-3
TGTGCCAGCAGGCAGACCGTAAGCTCTGGAAACACCATATATTTT
CASRQTVSSGNTIYF
>TRBV3-1|few|NA|TRBJ2-1
TGTGCCAGCAGCCCCGTGGGGGCCACCTACAATGAGCAGTTCTTC
CASSPVGATYNEQFF
>TRBV5-1|few|TRBD1|TRBJ1-2
TGCGCCAGCAGCGATCCTACAGGGGGCGCCGCCTATTCGGGCTACACCTTC
CASSDPTGGAAYSGYTF
>TRBV7-2|many|NA|TRBJ1-2
TGTGCCAGCAGCTCCGGGGCTGGATCCTCCTATGGCTACACCTTC
CASSSGAGSSYGYTF
>TRBV2|many|NA|TRBJ1-5
TGTGCCAGCGGCCACCCGGGCCCAACGCAGCCCCAGCATTTT
CASGHPGPTQPQHF
>TRBV9|NA|TRBD1|TRBJ2-4
TGTGCCAGCAGCGCCGGCCCTCGACAGGGTTCAGCCATTCAGTACTTC
CASSAGPRQGSAIQYF
>TRBV19|many|TRBD1|TRBJ1-3
TGTGCCAGTAGTCCCGACAGGGGTTTCTCTGGAAACACCATATATTTT
CASSPDRGFSGNTIYF
>TRBV11-2|many|NA|TRBJ1-4
TGTGCCAGCAGCTCACAGGGTTACCGAGTTGAAAAACTGTTTTTT
CASSSQGYRVEKLFF
>TRBV7-6|many|NA|TRBJ2-7
TGTGCCAGCAGCTTAGCGCGTCCAGGTGCCTACGAGCAGTACTTC
CASSLARPGAYEQYF